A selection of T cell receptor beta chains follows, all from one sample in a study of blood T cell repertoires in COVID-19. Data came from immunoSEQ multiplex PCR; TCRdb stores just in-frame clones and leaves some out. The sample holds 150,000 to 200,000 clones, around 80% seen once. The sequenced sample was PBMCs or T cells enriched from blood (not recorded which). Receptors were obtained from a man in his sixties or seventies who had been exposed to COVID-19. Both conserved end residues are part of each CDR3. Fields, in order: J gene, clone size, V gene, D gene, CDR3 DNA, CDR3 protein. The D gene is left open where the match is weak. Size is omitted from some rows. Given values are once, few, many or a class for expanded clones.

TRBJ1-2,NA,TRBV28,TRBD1,TGTGCCAGCAGTTTGGGCGCAGGGGGACACTATGGCTACACCTTC,CASSLGAGGHYGYTF
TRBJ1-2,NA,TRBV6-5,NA,TGTGCCAGCACTAGAGGGCGGGGCTACACCTTC,CASTRGRGYTF
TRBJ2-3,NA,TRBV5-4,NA,TGTGCCAGCAGCGGAAACCAGGCAGATACGCAGTATTTT,CASSGNQADTQYF
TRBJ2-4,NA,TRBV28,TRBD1,TGTGCCAGCAGTTTCGGAGAGACAGGGACAAAAAACATTCAGTACTTC,CASSFGETGTKNIQYF
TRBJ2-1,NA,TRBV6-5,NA,TGTGCCAGCACGGGGAGTTCCTACAATGAGCAGTTCTTC,CASTGSSYNEQFF
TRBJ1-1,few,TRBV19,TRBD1,TGTGCCAGTAGCAGGGGACAGGACCTTTCTGAAGCTTTCTTT,CASSRGQDLSEAFF
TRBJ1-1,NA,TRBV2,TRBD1,TGTGCCACGAGACAGGGGGCGGCTACTGAAGCTTTCTTT,CATRQGAATEAFF
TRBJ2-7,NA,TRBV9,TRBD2,TGTGCCAGCAGCCCCTGGGCTAGCGGAACTTACGAGCAGTACTTC,CASSPWASGTYEQYF
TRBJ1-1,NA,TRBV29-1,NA,TGCAGCGTAGTGGAGGGGTACACTGAAGCTTTCTTT,CSVVEGYTEAFF
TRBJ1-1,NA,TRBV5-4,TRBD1,TGTGCCAGCAGCTTCACAGGGGCGAACACTGAAGCTTTCTTT,CASSFTGANTEAFF
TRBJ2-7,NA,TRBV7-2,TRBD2,TGTGCCAGCAGCTCAGCGGGGGGGCCGGGCGAGCAGTACTTC,CASSSAGGPGEQYF
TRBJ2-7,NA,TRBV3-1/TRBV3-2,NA,TGTGCCAGCAGCCCGAGCTCCTACGAGCAGTACTTC,CASSPSSYEQYF
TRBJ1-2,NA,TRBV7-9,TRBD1,TGTGCCAGCAGCCTCGGACAGGGACTTGGCTACACCTTC,CASSLGQGLGYTF
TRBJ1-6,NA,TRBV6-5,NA,TGTGCCAGCAGCCTCCCGGGGTCACCCCTCCACTTT,CASSLPGSPLHF
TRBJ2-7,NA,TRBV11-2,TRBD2,TGTGCCAGCAGCCACAGAGGGGCTAGCGGGGTGCACGAGCAGTACTTC,CASSHRGASGVHEQYF
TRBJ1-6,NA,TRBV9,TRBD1,TGTGCCAGCAGCGCTGGGACAGGGGTTTATAATTCACCCCTCCACTTT,CASSAGTGVYNSPLHF
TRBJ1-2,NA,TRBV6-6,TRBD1,TGTGCCAGCAGGGGACAGGGTCCTTTGAACTATGGCTACACCTTC,CASRGQGPLNYGYTF
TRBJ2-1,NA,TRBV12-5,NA,TGTGCTAGTGGTTCTAGGGACACGACCTACAATGAGCAGTTCTTC,CASGSRDTTYNEQFF
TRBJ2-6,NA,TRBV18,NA,TGTGCCAGCTCACGACCGGGGCAGTTAATCTCTGGGGCCAACGTCCTGACTTTC,CASSRPGQLISGANVLTF
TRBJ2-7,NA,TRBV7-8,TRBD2,TGTGCCAGCAGCCGAGGGCTAGCGGGAGGTATTCGCGAGCAGTACTTC,CASSRGLAGGIREQYF
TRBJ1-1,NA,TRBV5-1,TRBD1,TGCGCCAGCAGCTTGGGGTACAGGGGGATGAACACTGAAGCTTTCTTT,CASSLGYRGMNTEAFF
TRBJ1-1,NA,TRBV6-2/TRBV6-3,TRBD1,TGTGCCAGCAGTTACCCCGGGACAGGGGTAACTGAAGCTTTCTTT,CASSYPGTGVTEAFF
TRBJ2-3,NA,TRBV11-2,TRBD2,TGTGCCAGCAGGTCCCCTGGGGGGGGATTTGATACGCAGTATTTT,CASRSPGGGFDTQYF
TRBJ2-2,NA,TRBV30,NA,TGTGCCTGGAGTTTAACTCAGGGGAACGACACCGGGGAGCTGTTTTTT,CAWSLTQGNDTGELFF
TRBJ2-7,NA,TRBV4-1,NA,TGCGCCAGCAGCCAACCCACACGTACCTACGAGCAGTACTTC,CASSQPTRTYEQYF
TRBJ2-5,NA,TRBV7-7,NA,TGTGCCAGCAGCCCCTGGACTGGACAAGAGACCCAGTACTTC,CASSPWTGQETQYF
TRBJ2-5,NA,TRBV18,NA,TGTGCCAGCTCACCACCCAGTGGGCCCCAAGAGACCCAGTACTTC,CASSPPSGPQETQYF
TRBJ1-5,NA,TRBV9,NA,TGTGCCAGCAGCGTAGATGACTCTCAGCCCCAGCATTTT,CASSVDDSQPQHF
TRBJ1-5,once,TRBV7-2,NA,TGTGCCAGCAGCTTAGGAGGAATCACCCAGCCCCAGCATTTT,CASSLGGITQPQHF
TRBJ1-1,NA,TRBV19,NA,TGTGCCAGTAGTATTGACAGTCGGGGGACTTACACTGAAGCTTTCTTT,CASSIDSRGTYTEAFF
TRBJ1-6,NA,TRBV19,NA,TGTGCCAGTAGTACCCCGGCGGATAGCTCCTATAATTCACCCCTCCACTTT,CASSTPADSSYNSPLHF
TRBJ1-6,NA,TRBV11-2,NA,TGTGCCAGCAGCTTAGGTCCGTTGTCGTCACCCCTCCACTTT,CASSLGPLSSPLHF
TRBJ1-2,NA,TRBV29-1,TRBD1,TGCAGCGTTCGCACGGGACAGGGACACTATGGCTACACCTTC,CSVRTGQGHYGYTF
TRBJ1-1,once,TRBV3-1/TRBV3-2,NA,TGTGCCAGCAGCCAATACAGGGCGAACACTGAAGCTTTCTTT,CASSQYRANTEAFF
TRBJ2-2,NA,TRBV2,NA,TGTGCCAGCAGCTTACCTTTCAGGGGATCGAACACCGGGGAGCTGTTTTTT,CASSLPFRGSNTGELFF
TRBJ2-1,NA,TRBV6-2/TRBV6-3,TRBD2,TGTGCCAGCAGCCAGGGACTAGCGGTAAATGAGCAGTTCTTC,CASSQGLAVNEQFF
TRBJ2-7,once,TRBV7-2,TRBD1,TGTGCCAGCAGCTTGTATGGGACAGGGCACGAGCAGTACTTC,CASSLYGTGHEQYF
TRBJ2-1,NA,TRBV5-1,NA,TGCGCCAGCAGTCCAATCGACAGACCCTTACAAGGTGAGCAGTTCTTC,CASSPIDRPLQGEQFF
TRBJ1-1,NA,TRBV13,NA,TGTGCCAGCAGCTTAGCGGACACGAAAGCTTTCTTT,CASSLADTKAFF
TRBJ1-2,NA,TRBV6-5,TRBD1,TGTGCCAGCAGTACCCGACAGGGATGGGACTATGGCTACACCTTC,CASSTRQGWDYGYTF
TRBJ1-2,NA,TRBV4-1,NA,TGCGCCAGCAGCCAGGGTGGACTTCGGGTAGGCTACACCTTC,CASSQGGLRVGYTF
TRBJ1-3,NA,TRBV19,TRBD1,TGTGCCAGTAGTATAGGCCGACAGGGGCCGGGTGGAAACACCATATATTTT,CASSIGRQGPGGNTIYF
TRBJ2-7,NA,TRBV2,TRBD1,TGTGCCAGCAGTTCGGACAGGACCTACGAGCAGTACTTC,CASSSDRTYEQYF
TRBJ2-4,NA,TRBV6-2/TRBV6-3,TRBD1,TGTGCCAGCAGTTCCCAGACAGGGGGCAGGGGCAAAAACATTCAGTACTTC,CASSSQTGGRGKNIQYF
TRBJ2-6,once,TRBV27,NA,TGTGCCAGCAGTTTATTCCGACAGGCAACTGGGGCCAACGTCCTGACTTTC,CASSLFRQATGANVLTF
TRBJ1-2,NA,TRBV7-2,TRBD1,TGTGCCAGCAGCTTAGCGTCGACAGGGAACTATGGCTACACCTTC,CASSLASTGNYGYTF
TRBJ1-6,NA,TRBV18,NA,TGTGCCAGCTCATCGGGGAGGGGGAATTCACCCCTCCACTTT,CASSSGRGNSPLHF
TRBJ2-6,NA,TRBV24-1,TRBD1,TGTGCCACCAGTGGGAAGGACAGGGGGGCCAACGTCCTGACTTTC,CATSGKDRGANVLTF
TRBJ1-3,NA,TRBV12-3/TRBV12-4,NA,TGTGCCACTCTCAGGGATTCTGGAAACACCATATATTTT,CATLRDSGNTIYF
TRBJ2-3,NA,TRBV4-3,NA,TGCGCCAGCAGCCAAGGGAGAGGCGGGACGCAGTATTTT,CASSQGRGGTQYF